This T cell receptor (beta chain) originates from a study of immune evolution from preneoplasia to lung adenocarcinoma. Broader study findings: Compared with EGFR-mutant or double wild-type lesions, KRAS-mutant nodules were more clonal.

Sample share makes this clone large. Its antigen is unidentified. Here immunoSEQ multiplex PCR was the method, and the copy in TCRdb shows in-frame clones only, minus some. Seen here are some 4,700 clones, 60% to 80% observed once, and the top ten hold 6.5% to 8.5%. V lost 2 bases and J lost 8, with 18 bases in between. This CDR3 is built from 16 residues. Per the germline V gene, CDR1 is SEHNR and CDR2 is FQNEAQ (reference sequence). The J gene is TRBJ1-4, the V gene TRBV7-9; the D is unclear. This TCR was sampled from a person aged 60-80 years with lung adenocarcinoma. Sequencing used FFPE lung adenocarcinoma in situ tissue. The CDR3 region is CASSLIGEEIGEKLFF. The CDR3 coding sequence is TGTGCCAGCAGCTTAATTGGGGAGGAGATTGGGGAAAAACTGTTTTTT.